The 17 T cell receptor beta chains given below trace back to one sample, sequenced in a study of blood T cell repertoires in COVID-19. Sequenced by immunoSEQ multiplex PCR; TCRdb stores in-frame clones only, minus some. Of around 140,000 clones in the sample, 84% were seen once. The specimen sequenced was peripheral blood. All receptors come from a human donor in a cohort sampled during active COVID-19.

This clone was found once. The chain links TRBV12-5 to TRBJ1-1; TRBD1 matches 7 bases. Germline loops: CDR1 LGHNT, CDR2 FRNRAP. The CDR3 is made up of 15 amino acids. With V trimmed by 1 base and J by 0 bases, 2 bases remained unmatched. In DNA, the CDR3 is TGTGCTAGTGGTTTGGCTGACAGGGTGAACACTGAAGCTTTCTTT. Its protein is CASGLADRVNTEAFF.

This clone has more than one count but fewer than ten. The V call is TRBV19, the J call TRBJ1-1; 12 positions agree with TRBD1. The germline CDR1 and CDR2 sequences are LNHDA and SQIVND (reference sequence). CDR3 length: 17 amino acids. V lost 5 bases and J lost 6; bases outside the gene matches: 13. The CDR3 loop reads CASSLTGTGGGSAEAFF. The DNA for the CDR3 is TGTGCCAGTAGTTTAACCGGGACAGGGGGCGGATCGGCTGAAGCTTTCTTT.

The table lists this clone with a few counts. This chain joins TRBV2 and TRBJ1-5, with no clear D. CDR3 length equals 15 residues. Germline values: CDR1 SNHLY, CDR2 FYNNEI. The V end was cut by 5 bases, the J end by 2 bases, with 13 bases between. This chain's CDR3 is CASSPRQAGNQPQHF. Here the CDR3 DNA reads TGTGCCAGCAGTCCTCGACAAGCGGGCAATCAGCCCCAGCATTTT.

The chain joins TRBV27 to TRBJ2-5; maybe TRBD2 (6 bases). This CDR3 is 14 amino acids long. Trimming left V 6 bases short and J 3 bases short, with 14 bases between. Germline CDR1 reads MNHEY; CDR2 reads SMNVEV (reference sequence). CDR3 protein: CASSPLATKETQYF. The CDR3 bases are TGTGCCAGCAGCCCGCTAGCGACGAAAGAGACCCAGTACTTC.

V gene TRBV18 combines with J gene TRBJ1-1; unclear D gene. CDR1 is KGHSH, CDR2 LQKENI, per germline. CDR3 size: 17 residues. Trimming took 2 bases from V and 1 from J, leaving 17 bases between them. The CDR3 region is CASSPTTRASPNTEAFF. The CDR3 DNA reads TGTGCCAGCTCACCAACTACGAGGGCTTCCCCGAACACTGAAGCTTTCTTT.

The chain joins TRBV5-6 to TRBJ2-7; D remains ambiguous. V dropped 4 bases and J dropped 6 bases, with 11 bases sitting between them. The CDR3 has 12 residues. Germline V CDR1 and CDR2: SGHDT, YYEEEE. Here the CDR3 reads CASSITTGEQYF. The CDR3 bases are TGTGCCAGCAGCATCACTACGGGCGAGCAGTACTTC.

The chain employs TRBV12-5 and TRBJ2-1; 9 bases fit TRBD1. Looked up from germline, CDR1 is LGHNT and CDR2 is FRNRAP. The junction had 7 bases not matched to a gene; V was cut back by 3 bases and J by 7 bases. The CDR3 consists of 15 residues. CDR3 nucleotide sequence: TGTGCTAGTGGTTTTAGCGGACAGGGGAGAAATGAGCAGTTCTTC. As protein: CASGFSGQGRNEQFF.

The CDR3 spells CASSLESGWAHEQFF. Written as DNA, the CDR3 is TGTGCCAGCAGCTTAGAGAGCGGGTGGGCCCATGAGCAGTTCTTC. V usage is TRBV7-9 and J usage is TRBJ2-1; D perhaps matches TRBD2 (6 bases). This CDR3 has 15 amino acids. V was cut by 1 base and J by 8 bases, with 15 bases left in between. Looked up from germline, CDR1 is SEHNR and CDR2 is FQNEAQ (reference sequence).

The chain uses TRBV21-1 and TRBJ1-5; TRBD1 reflects the table's D call only, with no check against the DNA. TRBV21-1 is noted as a pseudogene. The CDR3 runs to 20 residues. CDR3 region: CASSASDRARCSCGNQPQHF. The CDR3 coding sequence is TGTGCCAGCAGCGCTTCGGACAGGGCGAGGTGCTCATGTGGCAATCAGCCCCAGCATTTT.

This chain links TRBV7-9 with TRBJ2-3; 9 bases are shared with TRBD1. Trimming took 4 bases from V and 4 from J; bases not matched to a gene: 6. Germline V CDR1 and CDR2: SEHNR, FQNEAQ (reference sequence). There are 15 residues in the CDR3. This chain's CDR3 is CASSSGTGTADTQYF. CDR3 nucleotides: TGTGCCAGCAGCTCCGGGACAGGGACCGCAGATACGCAGTATTTT.

V usage is TRBV5-6 and J usage is TRBJ1-2; 8 bases fit TRBD1. CDR1 and CDR2 from the germline V gene are SGHDT and YYEEEE. V was clipped by 0 bases and J by 4 bases; unmatched bases: 2. This CDR3 is 14 amino acids long. CDR3 in DNA: TGTGCCAGCAGCTTGGACAGGGGGACCTATGGCTACACCTTC. Its protein product is CASSLDRGTYGYTF.

The chain employs TRBV7-2 and TRBJ2-1; TRBD1 might be the D (5 bases). The CDR3 length is 13 residues. Germline CDR1 SGHTA, CDR2 FQGNSA. Trimming left V 2 bases short and J 7 bases short, with 9 bases between. For the CDR3, the DNA is TGTGCCAGCAGCTTACAGGGTAGTAATGAGCAGTTCTTC. Translating it yields CASSLQGSNEQFF.

The chain joins TRBV6-1 to TRBJ1-5, with D uncertain. The CDR3 is made up of 13 amino acids. Germline lookup yields CDR1 MNHNS and CDR2 SASEGT. Between the trimmed V and J ends, which lost 3 bases and 6 bases, there was a span of 9 bases. CDR3 in amino acids: CASSDAALQPQHF. The CDR3 DNA follows: TGTGCCAGCAGTGATGCGGCACTTCAGCCCCAGCATTTT.

The rearrangement uses TRBV11-2 and TRBJ2-1; the D gene is possibly TRBD2 (6 bases). V was trimmed by 2 bases and J by 6 bases, leaving 17 bases between them. Germline CDR1 reads SGHAT; CDR2 reads FQNNGV. The CDR3 runs to 16 residues. CDR3 in amino acids: CASSLRVQREINEQFF. The CDR3 coding sequence is TGTGCCAGCAGCTTAAGAGTCCAACGGGAGATCAATGAGCAGTTCTTC.

This chain links TRBV4-2 with TRBJ2-3; D unclear. The CDR3 totals 14 residues. The V gene's germline CDR1 is LGHNA and CDR2 YNFKEQ. Trimming took 5 bases from V and 3 from J, leaving 12 bases between them. CDR3: CASSVSELTDTQYF. The CDR3 DNA sequence: TGTGCCAGCAGCGTTTCCGAACTTACAGATACGCAGTATTTT.

The chain carries TRBV6-2 or TRBV6-3 and TRBJ2-2; a possible D gene is TRBD1 (5 bases). From germline, CDR1 is MNHEY and CDR2 SVGEGT. The CDR3 totals 13 residues. V lost 5 bases and J lost 5, with 9 bases in between. CDR3 residues: CASSLQGTGELFF. CDR3 DNA sequence: TGTGCCAGCAGTCTCCAGGGAACCGGGGAGCTGTTTTTT.

The CDR3 DNA follows: TGTGCCAGCAGCTTAGGATACAGGGGGGGTTACTATGGCTACACCTTC. It translates to CASSLGYRGGYYGYTF. The rearrangement links TRBV11-2 to TRBJ1-2; TRBD1 matches 8 bases. CDR3 length: 16 amino acids. With V trimmed by 1 base and J by 3 bases, 7 bases remained unmatched. Germline values: CDR1 SGHAT, CDR2 FQNNGV.